The clone carrying this TCR beta chain was observed a handful of times. Measured with immunoSEQ multiplex PCR; TCRdb has only the in-frame clones, and not every one. This table has 100,000 to 120,000 clones, roughly 88% appearing once. CDR1 is LNHNV, CDR2 YYDKDF, per germline (reference sequence). The length of the CDR3 is 15 residues. V was shortened by 2 bases and J by 7 bases, with 12 bases between the two germline ends. The sample originates from a study of control samples from healthy donors and cancer patients. The sample consisted of PBMCs. The sequence derives from a woman aged 55-70 years with lung cancer. This chain uses TRBV15 with TRBJ1-6; D uncertain. This chain's CDR3 is CATSRSSGSNSPLHF. The CDR3, as DNA: TGTGCCACCAGCAGATCCTCAGGCTCCAATTCACCCCTCCACTTT. Full variable domain (missing parts from reference TRBV15 and TRBJ1-6): DAMVIQNPRYQVTQFGKPVTLSCSQTLNHNVMYWYQQKSSQAPKLLFHYYDKDFNNEADTPDNFQSRRPNTSFCFLDIRSPGLGDTAMYLCATSRSSGSNSPLHFGNGTRLTVT.